What follows is one T cell receptor (beta chain) and its context. Antigen unknown. Genomic DNA templated the TCR beta VDJ and CDR3 profiling. TCRdb processed the reads anew with MiXCR; each CDR3 protein has one entry. Of 100,000 to 150,000 distinct CDR3 sequences listed, 48% were seen once; the top ten hold about 2.7%. This entry is derived from a study of CD8+CD57+ T cells in acquired aplastic anemia. Germline CDR1 is DFQATT and CDR2 is SNEGSKA (reference sequence). The CDR3 loop spans 15 amino acids. With 2 bases removed from V and 9 bases from J, the gap between germline ends came to 20 bases. Study outcomes and limitations: Researchers reported that CD8+ Simpson's diversity was not significantly different in patients versus controls.

The clonotype originates from a human donor in good health, serving as a control. Sequencing was carried out using sorted CD4+, CD8+, or CD8+CD57+ T cells (not recorded which) from PBMCs. The genes are TRBV20-1 and TRBJ2-1; weak D call: TRBD1 (6 bases). The CDR3: CSARPARGKESEQFF. Here the CDR3 DNA reads TGCAGTGCTAGACCAGCTAGGGGGAAGGAGTCTGAGCAGTTCTTC.